This TCR beta chain was found in a study of T-cell reconstitution after alpha-beta-depleted transplantation in children. For TCRbeta, the library was prepared with unique molecular identifiers. TCRdb fed the PCR reads into MiXCR, producing one record per CDR3 protein. The sample holds roughly 790,000 distinct CDR3 sequences; about 16% are singletons and the top ten take roughly 5%. This sequence was found in a male patient under 18 who had a stem cell transplant for acute lymphoblastic leukemia, so the T cells may come from the graft donor. Sequencing was performed on PBMCs, mostly from graft donor cells, taken 360 days after TCRalphabeta/CD19-depleted stem cell transplant.

CDR3 in DNA: TGCAGTGCTAGAGGAGGAGCGGGAGGTTTCAATGAGCAGTTCTTC. Protein product: CSARGGAGGFNEQFF. The rearrangement links TRBV20-1 to TRBJ2-1; 9 bases are shared with TRBD2. The V segment lost 1 base and the J segment 6 bases; nucleotides outside the gene matches: 7. The germline CDR1 and CDR2 sequences are DFQATT and SNEGSKA (reference sequence). The CDR3 is made up of 15 amino acids.